This T cell receptor beta chain is drawn from a study of CD8 T cells in Susac syndrome. In germline, CDR1 is SQVTM, CDR2 ANQGSEA. The CDR3 totals 13 residues. The germline V and J ends were trimmed by 6 bases and 1 base, with 9 bases remaining between them. Reverse transcription of roughly 0.45 to 1 ug RNA used random hexamers. TCRdb redid the calling of the immunoSEQ multiplex PCR reads with MiXCR, one entry per CDR3 protein. The repertoire holds 84,000 or so distinct CDR3 sequences, with around 96% as singletons. The rearrangement uses TRBV29-1 and TRBJ2-2, with a weak D call TRBD1 (6 bases). The source material was CD8+ T cells from PBMCs. The source is a human donor with Susac syndrome. This CDR3 is CSVQQGNTGELFF. The CDR3 DNA reads as TGCAGCGTACAACAGGGGAACACCGGGGAGCTGTTTTTT.